This T cell receptor (beta chain) was recovered during a study of Graves' ophthalmopathy and Graves' hyperthyroidism. Amplifying from RNA transcripts, the study obtained TCR beta CDR3 regions. Amplification began with first-round RT-PCR using HTBI primers, then second-round multiplex PCR was performed. TCRdb itself ran the multiplex PCR reads through MiXCR, one entry per CDR3 protein. The sample has 740,000 or so distinct CDR3 sequences, about 44% seen once. CDR3 length: 13 amino acids. Between the trimmed V and J ends, which lost 5 bases and 6 bases, there was a span of 14 bases. CDR1 SGHTA and CDR2 FQGNSA come from the germline V gene. Study results and limitations: Thyroid clonotypes that were expanded above 0.001 frequency mostly also appeared in blood.

Note on this clonotype: Its antigen is currently unknown. With a much larger clone just one base away, this may be a read error.

If patients had other autoimmune diseases, uncontrolled infections, pregnancy or lactation, they were excluded. The sample comprised peripheral blood. The TCR comes from an adult man with Graves' ophthalmopathy. J is TRBJ2-7 and V is TRBV7-2, with a possible D match to TRBD2 (6 bases). The CDR3 DNA sequence: TGTGCCAGCAGCATTTGGCGGGGCTGCGAGCAGTACTTC. Its protein product is CASSIWRGCEQYF.